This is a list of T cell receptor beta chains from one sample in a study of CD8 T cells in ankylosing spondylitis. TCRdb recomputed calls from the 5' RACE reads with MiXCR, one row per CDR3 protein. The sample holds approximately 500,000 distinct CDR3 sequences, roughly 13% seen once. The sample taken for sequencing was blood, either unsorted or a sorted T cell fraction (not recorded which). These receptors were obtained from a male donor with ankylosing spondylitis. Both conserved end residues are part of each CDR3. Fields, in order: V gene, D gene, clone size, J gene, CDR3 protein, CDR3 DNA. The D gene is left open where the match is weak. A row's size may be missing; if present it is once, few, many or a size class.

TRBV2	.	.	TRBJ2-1	CASRIGRNSYNEQFF	TGTGCCAGCAGGATTGGACGGAACTCCTACAATGAGCAGTTCTTC
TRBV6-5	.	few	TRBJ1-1	CASSYEGRANTEAFF	TGTGCCAGCAGTTACGAGGGCCGCGCGAACACTGAAGCTTTCTTT
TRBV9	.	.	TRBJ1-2	CASRSTVYGYTF	TGTGCCAGCAGGAGCACAGTCTATGGCTACACCTTC
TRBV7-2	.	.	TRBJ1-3	CASSPPVDGFSGNTIYF	TGTGCCAGCAGCCCCCCGGTGGACGGATTCTCTGGAAACACCATATATTTT
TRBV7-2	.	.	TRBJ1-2	CASSRGNGDGYTF	TGTGCCAGCAGCCGTGGTAACGGGGATGGCTACACCTTC
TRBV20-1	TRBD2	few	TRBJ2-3	CSASRTSGRRTDTQYF	TGCAGTGCTTCCCGGACTAGCGGGAGGCGCACAGATACGCAGTATTTT
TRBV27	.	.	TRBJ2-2	CASSFGARGVTGELFF	TGTGCCAGCAGTTTCGGGGCGCGGGGAGTCACCGGGGAGCTGTTTTTT
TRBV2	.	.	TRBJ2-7	CASSEARRGAYEQYF	TGTGCCAGCAGTGAAGCGAGAAGGGGGGCCTACGAGCAGTACTTC
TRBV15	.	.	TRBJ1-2	CATSRERWTNYGYTF	TGTGCCACCAGCAGAGAAAGATGGACAAACTATGGCTACACCTTC
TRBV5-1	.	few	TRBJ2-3	CASSPEGTDTQYF	TGCGCCAGCAGCCCGGAGGGCACAGATACGCAGTATTTT
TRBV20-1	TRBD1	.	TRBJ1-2	CSARAGQGRYGYTF	TGCAGTGCTAGAGCGGGACAGGGCCGGTATGGCTACACCTTC
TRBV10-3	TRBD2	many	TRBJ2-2	CAISLTSGIDTGELFF	TGTGCCATCAGCTTGACTAGCGGGATCGACACCGGGGAGCTGTTTTTT
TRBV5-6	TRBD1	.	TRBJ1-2	CASSARDRLISLLNGYTF	TGTGCCAGCAGCGCCCGGGACAGGCTTATATCTCTCCTGAATGGCTACACCTTC
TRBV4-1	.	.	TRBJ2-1	CASSPGQRLSSYSEQFF	TGCGCCAGCAGCCCCGGGCAGCGTCTAAGCTCCTACAGTGAGCAGTTCTTC
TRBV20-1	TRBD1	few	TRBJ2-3	CSAKDRGLGDTQYF	TGCAGTGCCAAGGACAGGGGACTGGGAGATACGCAGTATTTT
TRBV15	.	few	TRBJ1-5	CATSRDLGHKGPQHF	TGTGCCACCAGCAGAGATTTGGGGCACAAGGGGCCCCAGCATTTT
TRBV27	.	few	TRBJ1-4	CASTGGLAGEKLFF	TGTGCCAGCACCGGAGGGTTGGCGGGTGAAAAACTGTTTTTT
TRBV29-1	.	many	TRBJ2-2	CSVAGGSGSTGELFF	TGCAGCGTTGCGGGGGGCTCCGGATCCACCGGGGAGCTGTTTTTT
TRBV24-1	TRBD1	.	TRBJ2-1	CATSDSWTGLGYNEQFF	TGTGCCACCAGTGATTCGTGGACAGGGCTGGGATACAATGAGCAGTTCTTC
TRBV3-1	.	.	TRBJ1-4	CASSQTEEKLFF	TGTGCCAGCAGCCAAACCGAGGAAAAACTGTTTTTT
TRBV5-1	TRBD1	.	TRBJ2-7	CASSFGQGIIHEQYF	TGCGCCAGCAGCTTCGGACAGGGAATAATCCACGAGCAGTACTTC
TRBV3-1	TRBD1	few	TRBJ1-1	CASSQPRKGTGGLTEAFF	TGTGCCAGCAGCCAACCAAGGAAAGGGACAGGGGGCCTTACTGAAGCTTTCTTT
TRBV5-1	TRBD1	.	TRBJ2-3	CASSGGQGADTQYF	TGCGCCAGCAGCGGAGGACAGGGCGCAGATACGCAGTATTTT
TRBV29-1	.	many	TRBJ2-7	CSVEGLGSEQYF	TGCAGCGTTGAAGGGTTGGGGTCCGAGCAGTACTTC
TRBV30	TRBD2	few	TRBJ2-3	CAWSLAGPTDTQYF	TGTGCCTGGAGTCTAGCGGGACCCACAGATACGCAGTATTTT
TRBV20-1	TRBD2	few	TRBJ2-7	CSARRPGLASEQYF	TGCAGTGCTAGGAGGCCGGGACTAGCGAGCGAGCAGTACTTC
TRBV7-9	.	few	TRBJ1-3	CASSLAGPGSGNTIYF	TGTGCCAGCAGCTTAGCGGGGCCAGGCTCTGGAAACACCATATATTTT
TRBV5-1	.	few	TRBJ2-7	CASRRERGHYEQYF	TGCGCCAGCAGGCGAGAGAGAGGTCACTACGAGCAGTACTTC
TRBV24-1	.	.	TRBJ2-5	CATSDPAIQETQYF	TGTGCCACCAGTGATCCGGCCATTCAAGAGACCCAGTACTTC
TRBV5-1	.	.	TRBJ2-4	CASSPERGKAKNIQYF	TGCGCCAGCAGCCCCGAGAGGGGGAAGGCCAAAAACATTCAGTACTTC
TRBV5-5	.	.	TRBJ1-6	CASNLRTGNSPLHF	TGTGCCAGCAATCTGAGGACGGGGAACTCACCCCTCCACTTT
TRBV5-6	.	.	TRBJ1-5	CASSGGARNQPQHF	TGTGCCAGCAGCGGGGGGGCCCGCAATCAGCCCCAGCATTTT
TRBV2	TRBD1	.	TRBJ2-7	CASKDRQGEVFEQYF	TGTGCCAGCAAGGATCGACAGGGGGAGGTCTTCGAGCAGTACTTC
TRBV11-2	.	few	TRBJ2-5	CASSLETSRETQYF	TGTGCCAGCAGCTTGGAGACTAGTAGAGAGACCCAGTACTTC
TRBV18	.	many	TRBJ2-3	CASSPPWTLSKDTDTQYF	TGTGCCAGCTCACCACCGTGGACCCTGTCTAAAGACACAGATACGCAGTATTTT
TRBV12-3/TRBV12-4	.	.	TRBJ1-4	CASQELSNEKLFF	TGTGCCAGCCAGGAGCTGTCTAATGAAAAACTGTTTTTT
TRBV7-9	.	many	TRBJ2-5	CASSRPQETQYF	TGTGCCAGCAGCCGACCTCAAGAGACCCAGTACTTC
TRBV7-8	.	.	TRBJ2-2	CASSSSGPNTGELFF	TGTGCCAGCAGCTCCTCGGGACCCAACACCGGGGAGCTGTTTTTT
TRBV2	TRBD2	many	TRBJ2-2	CASRRLAGNTGELFF	TGTGCCAGCAGGAGACTAGCGGGGAACACCGGGGAGCTGTTTTTT
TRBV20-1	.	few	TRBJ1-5	CSARGRVSNQPQHF	TGCAGTGCTAGAGGAAGGGTTAGCAATCAGCCCCAGCATTTT
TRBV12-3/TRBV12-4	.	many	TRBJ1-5	CASSSSPGGNQPQHF	TGTGCCAGCAGTTCAAGCCCTGGAGGTAATCAGCCCCAGCATTTT
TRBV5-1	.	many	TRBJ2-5	CASSLSAGQETQYF	TGCGCCAGCTCTCTTAGCGCAGGACAAGAGACCCAGTACTTC
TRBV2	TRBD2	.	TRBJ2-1	CASGGRAGNEQFF	TGTGCCAGCGGCGGGAGGGCGGGGAATGAGCAGTTCTTC
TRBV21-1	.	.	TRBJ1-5	CASSKIGSLNQPQHF	TGTGCCAGCAGCAAAATAGGCAGCCTGAATCAGCCCCAGCATTTT
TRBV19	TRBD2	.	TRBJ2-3	CAVGSGSQDTQYF	TGTGCCGTCGGGAGCGGGAGTCAAGATACGCAGTATTTT